A single T cell receptor (beta chain) is shown here with its context. Its antigen is unidentified. These data come from a study of T cell responses to AZD1222 COVID-19 vaccine. Study outcomes and limitations: Spike-specific TCR breadth rose after two AZD1222 doses, and depth rose as well.

V shed 6 bases and J shed 3 bases, with 15 bases lying between them. The CDR3 runs 15 residues. Germline CDR1 is SGHAT and CDR2 is FQNNGV. Libraries were prepared by immunoSEQ multiplex PCR; TCRdb keeps only in-frame clonotypes and omits some of them. The repertoire holds approximately 80,000 clones, with 80% to 90% as singletons. The rearrangement links TRBV11-2 to TRBJ2-1, with D hard to call. The TCR sequence derives from an adult who received the AZD1222 COVID-19 vaccine. The starting material was peripheral blood, obtained 28 days after the second AZD1222 dose. CDR3 in DNA: TGTGCCAGCAGTCTCGACACGCTTGTCTACAATGAGCAGTTCTTC. Translation gives CASSLDTLVYNEQFF.